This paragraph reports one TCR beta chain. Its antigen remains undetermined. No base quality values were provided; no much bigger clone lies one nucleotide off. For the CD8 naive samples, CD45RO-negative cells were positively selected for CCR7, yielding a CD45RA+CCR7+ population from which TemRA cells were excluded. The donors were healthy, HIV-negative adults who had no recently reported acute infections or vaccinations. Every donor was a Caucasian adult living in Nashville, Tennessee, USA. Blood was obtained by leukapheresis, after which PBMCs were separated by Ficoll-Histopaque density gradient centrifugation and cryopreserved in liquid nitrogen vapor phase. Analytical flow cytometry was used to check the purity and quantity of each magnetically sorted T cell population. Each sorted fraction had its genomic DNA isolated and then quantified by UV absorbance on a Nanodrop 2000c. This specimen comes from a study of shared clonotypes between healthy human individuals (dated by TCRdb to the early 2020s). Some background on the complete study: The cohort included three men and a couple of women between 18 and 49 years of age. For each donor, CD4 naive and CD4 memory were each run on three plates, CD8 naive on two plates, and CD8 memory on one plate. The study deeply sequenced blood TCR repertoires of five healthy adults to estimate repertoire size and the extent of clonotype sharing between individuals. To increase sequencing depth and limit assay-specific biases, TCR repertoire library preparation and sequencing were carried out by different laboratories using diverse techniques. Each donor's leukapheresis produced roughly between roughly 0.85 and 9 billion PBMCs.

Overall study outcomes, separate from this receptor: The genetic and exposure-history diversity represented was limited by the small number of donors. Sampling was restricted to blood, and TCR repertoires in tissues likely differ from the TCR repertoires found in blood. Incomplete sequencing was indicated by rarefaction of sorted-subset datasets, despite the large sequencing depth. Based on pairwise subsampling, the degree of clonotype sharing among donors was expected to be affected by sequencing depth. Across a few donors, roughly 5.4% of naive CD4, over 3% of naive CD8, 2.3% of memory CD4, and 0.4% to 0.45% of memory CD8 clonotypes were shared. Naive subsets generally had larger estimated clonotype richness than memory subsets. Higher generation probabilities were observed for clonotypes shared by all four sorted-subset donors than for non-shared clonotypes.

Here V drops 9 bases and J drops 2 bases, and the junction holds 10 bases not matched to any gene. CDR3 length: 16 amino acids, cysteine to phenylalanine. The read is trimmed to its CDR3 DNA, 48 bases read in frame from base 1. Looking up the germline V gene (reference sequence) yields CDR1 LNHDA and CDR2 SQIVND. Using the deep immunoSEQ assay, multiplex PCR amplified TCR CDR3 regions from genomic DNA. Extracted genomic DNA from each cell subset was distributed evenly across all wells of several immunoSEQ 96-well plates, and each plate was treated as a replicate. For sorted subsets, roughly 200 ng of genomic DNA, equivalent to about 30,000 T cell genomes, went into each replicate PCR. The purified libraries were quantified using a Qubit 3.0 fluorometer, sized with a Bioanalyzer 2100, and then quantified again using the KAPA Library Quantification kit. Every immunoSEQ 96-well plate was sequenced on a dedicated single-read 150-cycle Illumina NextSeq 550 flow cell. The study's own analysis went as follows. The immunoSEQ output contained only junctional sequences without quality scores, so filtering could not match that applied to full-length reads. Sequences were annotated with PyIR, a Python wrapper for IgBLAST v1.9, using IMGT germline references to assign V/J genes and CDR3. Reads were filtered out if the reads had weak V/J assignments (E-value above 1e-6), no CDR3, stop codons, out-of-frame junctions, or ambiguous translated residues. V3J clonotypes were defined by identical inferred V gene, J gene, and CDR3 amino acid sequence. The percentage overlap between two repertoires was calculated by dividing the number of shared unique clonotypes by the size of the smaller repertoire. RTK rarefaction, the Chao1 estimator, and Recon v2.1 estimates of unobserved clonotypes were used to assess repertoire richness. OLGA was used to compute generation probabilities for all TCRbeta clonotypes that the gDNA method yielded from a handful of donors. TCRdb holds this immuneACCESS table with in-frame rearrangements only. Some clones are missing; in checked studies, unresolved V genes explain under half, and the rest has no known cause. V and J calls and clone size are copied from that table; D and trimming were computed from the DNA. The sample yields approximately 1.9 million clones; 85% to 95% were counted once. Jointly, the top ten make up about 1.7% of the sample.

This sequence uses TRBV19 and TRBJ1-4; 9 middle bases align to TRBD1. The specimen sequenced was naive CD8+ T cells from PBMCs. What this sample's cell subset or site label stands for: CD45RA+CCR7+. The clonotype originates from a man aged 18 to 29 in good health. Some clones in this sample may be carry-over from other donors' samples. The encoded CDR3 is CASRPDRGATNEKLFF. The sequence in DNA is TGTGCCAGCAGACCGGACAGGGGCGCCACTAATGAAAAACTGTTTTTT.